This TCR beta chain was recovered during a study of cytomegalovirus exposure and HLA in healthy donors. Points from the study as a whole: Reported findings show TCR beta sequences accurately forecast HLA-A and HLA-B alleles in most subjects. In a later analysis, a genetic analysis reported fewer productive-TCR N-insertions in an Asian-associated ancestry cluster than the cohort average. Because they were indistinguishable, some V segments, including TRBV6-2 and TRBV6-3, were excluded.

Researchers ran the PCR with 60 Vbeta and 13 Jbeta primers. Repertoires were generated with immunoSEQ multiplex PCR, while TCRdb's copy carries only in-frame clones and drops some. The repertoire holds approximately 250,000 clones, with approximately 85% as singletons. The CDR3 sequence is 16 residues long. The trim removed 1 base at V and 7 bases at J, leaving 11 bases unmatched. CDR1 and CDR2 from the germline V gene are MGHRA and YSYEKL. This clone was recorded once. Antigen: not known. Sequencing was performed on PBMCs. V gene TRBV4-1 combines with J gene TRBJ1-1, with 8 bases matching TRBD1. This TCR derives from a girl aged 2-10 years in good health and CMV-seronegative. CDR3 loop: CASSQGTGRGRLEAFF. Here the CDR3 DNA reads TGCGCCAGCAGCCAAGGTACCGGCAGGGGGCGTCTTGAAGCTTTCTTT.